A single sample is the source of the 2 T cell receptor beta chains below, sequenced in a study of sequential checkpoint blockade in melanoma. Treatment given: randomized to nivolumab then ipilimumab (arm A) or the reverse (arm B). Generated by immunoSEQ multiplex PCR, the TCRdb table keeps only in-frame clones and is missing some. The table records more than 25,000 clones, approximately 80% of them present only once. The sample here was CD8+ T cells sorted from blood (inferred from file names), taken from a patient given nivolumab and ipilimumab in sequence. The receptors were gathered from a human donor with melanoma.

This clone occurred a few times. This same CDR3 is encoded by further DNA sequences in the sample. This chain joins TRBV11-2 and TRBJ2-7, with TRBD2 matching 10 bases. This CDR3 is built from 15 residues. Germline V gene lookup returns CDR1 SGHAT and CDR2 FQNNGV. The J segment lost 3 bases and the V segment lost 1 base, leaving 3 bases of the junction unmatched. The CDR3 DNA follows: TGTGCCAGCAGCTTAGGGCTAGCGGGGGTCTACGAGCAGTACTTC. Translation gives CASSLGLAGVYEQYF.

This clone was seen a single time. The J gene is TRBJ2-3, the V gene TRBV27; weak D call: TRBD2 (6 bases). V lost 3 bases, J lost 7 bases, and 17 bases lay in between. This CDR3 is 15 amino acids long. Germline CDR1 is MNHEY and CDR2 is SMNVEV (reference sequence). The CDR3 DNA reads TGTGCCAGCAGTTTCGGGGGACTTCGTGAGCATACGCAGTATTTT. Its protein is CASSFGGLREHTQYF.